Described below is a single T cell receptor beta chain sequence and its context. The CDR3 loop spans 13 amino acids. V was pared by 4 bases and J by 6 bases, with 13 bases between. Germline V gene sequence: CDR1 LNHDA, CDR2 SQIVND (reference sequence). The data stem from a study of technical replicates of blood from a few donors. The method was immunoSEQ multiplex PCR; TCRdb's version includes in-frame clones alone and lacks a portion of them. The sample records about 95,000 clones, roughly 95% being singletons. This receptor was obtained from a human donor in good health. Sequenced: T cells isolated from PBMCs. The rearrangement joins TRBV19 to TRBJ2-7; D is perhaps TRBD1 (5 bases). Here the CDR3 DNA reads TGTGCCAGTAGTACGACAGTAGTTGGCGAGCAGTACTTC. Translating gives CASSTTVVGEQYF.